Sequencing of this TCR beta chain was carried out in a study of T-cell memory formation after mild COVID-19. TCRdb independently ran MiXCR on the 5' RACE reads; one entry per CDR3 protein. In the table there are hundreds of thousands of distinct CDR3 sequences, roughly 17% of which are singletons. Germline CDR1 and CDR2: MNHEY and SVGAGI. CDR3 length: 15 residues. V dropped 2 bases and J dropped 5; count of bases not matched to a gene: 3. This chain uses TRBV6-5 with TRBJ1-2, with TRBD1 matching over 12 bases. Sequenced input: PBMCs or a T cell subset sorted from them (not recorded which). The origin of this receptor is a man between 18 and 35 years old who had mild COVID-19 (a few samples of this study predate the infection). Cell type and time point are not known. This CDR3 is CASSYQGQGAYGYTF. CDR3 in DNA: TGTGCCAGCAGTTACCAGGGACAGGGGGCATATGGCTACACCTTC.